Below are 21 T cell receptor beta chains sequenced from a single sample in a study of T cell changes during pregnancy in multiple sclerosis. Sequencing was performed with immunoSEQ multiplex PCR; in TCRdb, only in-frame clones are kept and a portion is missing. The sample records 40,000 to 55,000 clones, 85% to 90% being singletons. Sequenced material: CD4+ T cells from peripheral blood mononuclear cells, taken in the first trimester of pregnancy. These receptors came from a female donor with multiple sclerosis, enrolled in a pregnancy study.

This chain connects TRBV7-2 to TRBJ2-7; D call uncertain. Germline V gene sequence: CDR1 SGHTA, CDR2 FQGNSA. The CDR3 extends over 14 amino acids. With 5 bases removed from V and 0 bases from J, the gap between germline ends came to 11 bases. CDR3 nucleotides: TGTGCCAGCAGCCCCGACATGAACTCCTACGAGCAGTACTTC. Translated, it gives CASSPDMNSYEQYF. The complete variable domain, with remaining parts taken from reference TRBV7-2 and TRBJ2-7, reads GAGVSQSPSNKVTEKGKDVELRCDPISGHTALYWYRQSLGQGLEFLIYFQGNSAPDKSGLPSDRFSAERTGGSVSTLTIQRTQQEDSAVYLCASSPDMNSYEQYFGPGTRLTVT.

The V gene is TRBV7-2, the J gene TRBJ2-5; the match to TRBD1 covers 7 bases. The J segment lost 5 bases and the V segment lost 5 bases, leaving 11 bases of the junction unmatched. The V gene's germline CDR1 is SGHTA and CDR2 FQGNSA. The CDR3 extends over 15 amino acids. The CDR3 DNA is TGTGCCAGCAGCACTGGGACAGCCTGGGGGGAGACCCAGTACTTC. Translation: CASSTGTAWGETQYF.

The V call is TRBV6-1, the J call TRBJ1-1; weak D call: TRBD1 (5 bases). Per the germline V gene, CDR1 is MNHNS and CDR2 is SASEGT. The CDR3 runs to 13 residues. The V end was cut by 6 bases, the J end by 4 bases, with 12 bases between. CDR3 DNA sequence: TGTGCCAGCAGGGGGGGTTCGGGCACTGAAGCTTTCTTT. Its protein product is CASRGGSGTEAFF.

Only one count was recorded for this clone. V usage is TRBV19 and J usage is TRBJ2-3, with a tentative D call TRBD1 (6 bases). Germline values: CDR1 LNHDA, CDR2 SQIVND (reference sequence). V dropped 5 bases and J dropped 5 bases, with 17 bases sitting between them. The CDR3 totals 15 residues. The CDR3 coding sequence is TGTGCCAGTAGTCCTCCCTTCGCCAGGGGAGATACGCAGTATTTT. Encoded protein: CASSPPFARGDTQYF.

The chain uses TRBV7-9 and TRBJ2-1; D possibly corresponds to TRBD1 (5 bases). Germline CDR1 and CDR2: SEHNR and FQNEAQ (reference sequence). Trimming cost V 2 bases and J 7 bases, with 6 bases left between them. This CDR3 comprises 12 residues. The CDR3 protein is CASSLRGNEQFF. The DNA of the CDR3 is TGTGCCAGCAGCTTAAGGGGTAATGAGCAGTTCTTC.

The chain joins TRBV6-6 to TRBJ1-4, with 8 bases fitting TRBD1. CDR1 is MNHNY and CDR2 is SVGAGI in the germline V gene (reference sequence). With V trimmed by 6 bases and J by 7 bases, 13 bases remained unmatched. The length of the CDR3 is 16 residues. The CDR3 bases are TGTGCCAGCAGCTCGAACCCCGGGACAGGTCGTGAAAAACTGTTTTTT. Translation gives CASSSNPGTGREKLFF.

J is TRBJ2-7 and V is TRBV11-3; D gene uncertain. CDR1 is SGHNT and CDR2 is YENEEA in the germline V gene. The CDR3 is 14 residues long. Trimming pared 4 bases from V and 1 base from J, leaving 11 bases between. CDR3 region: CASSSSEISYEQYF. CDR3 in DNA: TGTGCCAGCAGCTCGAGCGAAATTTCCTACGAGCAGTACTTC.

J is TRBJ2-7 and V is TRBV9; 10 bases fit TRBD2. This CDR3 is built from 16 residues. Per the germline V gene, CDR1 is SGDLS and CDR2 is YYNGEE. J gave up 1 base and V 0 bases, and 4 bases lay outside the gene matches. Written as DNA, the CDR3 is TGTGCCAGCAGCGTAGACGCTAGCGGGAGTTCCTACGAGCAGTACTTC. It yields the protein CASSVDASGSSYEQYF.

The chain links TRBV19 to TRBJ1-1, with a tentative D call TRBD1 (5 bases). Trimming took off 7 bases at V and 5 bases at J, with 17 bases between the two ends. The length of the CDR3 is 14 residues. The V gene's germline CDR1 is LNHDA and CDR2 SQIVND (reference sequence). CDR3 bases: TGTGCCAGTACCCCAAACATCGGGGGGACTGAAGCTTTCTTT. Translating gives CASTPNIGGTEAFF.

This chain connects TRBV19 to TRBJ2-7; 8 bases align to TRBD1. The V and J ends lost 5 bases and 2 bases, in that order; junction bases with no gene match: 2. CDR1 is LNHDA and CDR2 is SQIVND in the germline V gene (reference sequence). The CDR3 length is 13 residues. The CDR3 bases are TGTGCCAGTAGTGAACAGGGGGCCTACGAGCAGTACTTC. Amino acid sequence: CASSEQGAYEQYF.

The chain employs TRBV11-2 and TRBJ1-1; TRBD1 might be the D (5 bases). V was cut by 3 bases and J by 6 bases, with 17 bases left in between. This CDR3 spans 15 amino acids. Germline values: CDR1 SGHAT, CDR2 FQNNGV. In nucleotides, the CDR3 is TGTGCCAGCAGCTTCAGCAGGGCATCGGGTGCTGAAGCTTTCTTT. The encoded protein is CASSFSRASGAEAFF.

The chain has TRBV4-1 and TRBJ1-2; TRBD1 is a possible D gene (6 bases). Germline CDR1 reads MGHRA; CDR2 reads YSYEKL. The CDR3 spans 15 residues. The V end was cut by 5 bases, the J end by 2 bases, with 15 bases between. CDR3 sequence reads: CASSVSEGENYGYTF. CDR3 DNA: TGCGCCAGCAGCGTTAGTGAGGGGGAGAACTATGGCTACACCTTC.

The chain is built from TRBV2 and TRBJ2-1, with 11 bases fitting TRBD1. CDR1 is SNHLY, CDR2 FYNNEI, per germline. The CDR3 totals 14 residues. V trimming: 11 bases; J trimming: 2 bases; junction bases outside the gene matches: 5. In nucleotides, the CDR3 is TGTGCCGACCAGGACAGGGGGCCCTACAATGAGCAGTTCTTC. Its protein product is CADQDRGPYNEQFF.

This clone is a singleton in its sample. V and J are TRBV18 and TRBJ2-1, with TRBD2 matching over 14 bases. Germline V CDR1 and CDR2: KGHSH, LQKENI. The CDR3 is 14 residues long. With 3 bases clipped from V and 9 bases from J, the junction kept 1 base outside the gene matches. CDR3 nucleotide sequence: TGTGCCAGCTCACCGACTAGCGGGAGGGGTGAGCAGTTCTTC. Translating gives CASSPTSGRGEQFF.

V is TRBV9 and J is TRBJ1-3; 10 positions agree with TRBD1. Per germline, CDR1 SGDLS and CDR2 YYNGEE. The CDR3 runs 17 residues. Losses at the gene ends were 3 bases for V and 0 bases for J; bases not matched to a gene: 6. The CDR3 here is CASSGDRGVHSGNTIYF. DNA of the CDR3: TGTGCCAGCAGCGGGGACAGGGGTGTCCACTCTGGAAACACCATATATTTT.

This chain joins TRBV7-2 and TRBJ2-1; 13 nucleotides match TRBD2. The germline gives CDR1 SGHTA, CDR2 FQGNSA. J lost 7 bases, V lost 0 bases, and 6 bases had no gene match. CDR3 length: 17 residues. The CDR3 spells CASSLAWRTSGRNEQFF. Here the CDR3 DNA reads TGTGCCAGCAGCTTAGCCTGGAGGACTAGCGGGAGAAATGAGCAGTTCTTC. The variable domain in full, with the rest retrieved from reference TRBV7-2 and TRBJ2-1, is GAGVSQSPSNKVTEKGKDVELRCDPISGHTALYWYRQSLGQGLEFLIYFQGNSAPDKSGLPSDRFSAERTGGSVSTLTIQRTQQEDSAVYLCASSLAWRTSGRNEQFFGPGTRLTVL.

This clone was seen only once. The CDR3 here is CSVEVRSSGSNEQFF. CDR3 DNA: TGCAGCGTTGAAGTTCGGTCTAGCGGGAGTAATGAGCAGTTCTTC. This chain joins TRBV29-1 and TRBJ2-1, with TRBD2 matching over 10 bases. The CDR3 loop spans 15 amino acids. V dropped 1 base and J dropped 7; count of bases not matched to a gene: 7. Germline V gene sequence: CDR1 SQVTM, CDR2 ANQGSEA.

This chain joins TRBV6-5 and TRBJ2-2; 8 bases map to TRBD1. Germline CDR1 and CDR2: MNHEY and SVGAGI. This CDR3 has 13 residues. J lost 4 bases, V lost 7 bases, and 2 bases had no gene match. This CDR3 reads CASKDRGTGELFF. The CDR3 region has the DNA TGTGCCAGCAAAGACAGGGGCACCGGGGAGCTGTTTTTT.

The genes are TRBV5-1 and TRBJ2-6, with D tentatively TRBD2 (6 bases). There are 18 residues in the CDR3. V was pared by 0 bases and J by 0 bases, with 13 bases between. Germline values: CDR1 SGHRS, CDR2 YFSETQ. The CDR3, as DNA: TGCGCCAGCAGCTTGGTGGGGGGACGGAGCTCTGGGGCCAACGTCCTGACTTTC. Protein: CASSLVGGRSSGANVLTF.

This rearrangement joins TRBV5-4 to TRBJ2-7, with 10 nucleotides matching TRBD1. The germline CDR1 and CDR2 sequences are SGHNT and YYREEE (reference sequence). Trimming removed 3 bases from V and 3 bases from J; junction bases left unmatched: 9. The CDR3 spans 16 residues. CDR3 nucleotide sequence: TGTGCCAGCAGCTCCCGGGACAGGGGTTTCATCTACGAGCAGTACTTC. Translated, it gives CASSSRDRGFIYEQYF. The full variable domain, in which reference TRBV5-4 and TRBJ2-7 provide the parts outside the CDR3, is ETGVTQSPTHLIKTRGQQVTLRCSSQSGHNTVSWYQQALGQGPQFIFQYYREEENGRGNFPPRFSGLQFPNYSSELNVNALELDDSALYLCASSSRDRGFIYEQYFGPGTRLTVT.

This clone showed up just once. The rearrangement uses TRBV21-1 and TRBJ2-1; the table's D call, TRBD2, was not checked against the DNA. TRBV21-1 represents a pseudogene. The CDR3 contains 18 residues. CDR3 sequence (DNA): TGTGCCAGCAGCACCAGGACTAGCGGGAAAGGGGCCTACAATGAGCAGTTCTTC. This gives the protein CASSTRTSGKGAYNEQFF.